This T cell receptor beta chain originates from a study of T cells expressing NK-cell markers. About the research overall: It was sorted CD3+CD56+NKG2C+, CD3+CD56+NKG2C- and CD3+CD56-NKG2C+ T cells that supplied the TCR beta repertoires. Seven HCMV-seropositive donors and one seronegative donor made up the eight sequenced donors.

Each CDR3 protein gets one entry in TCRdb, which reprocessed the 5' RACE reads and gives no DNA. This sample's table has 500,000 to 700,000 distinct CDR3 sequences. Notes on this clonotype: Its specificity is not known.

The germline V gene has CDR1 KGHDR and CDR2 SFDVKD. The CDR3 has 16 amino acids. The study, taken as a whole, reports: Leadership of the CD3+CD56-NKG2C+ fraction also belonged to these clonotypes in a handful of donors.

Sequences were obtained from blood T cells: a sorted CD56 or NKG2C T cell subset, CD4+ or CD8+ T cells, or bulk PBMC T cells (not recorded which). This receptor was obtained from a man between 18 and 35 years old in good health. This rearrangement joins TRBV24-1 to TRBJ2-1; TCRdb selects TRBD2, and the lack of DNA leaves this call unchecked. The CDR3 reads CATSDFTSGRYNEQFF.